This TCR beta chain was recovered during a study of T-cell memory formation after mild COVID-19. About the research overall: Largely, the TCR clusters proved donor specific. Study-level points and caveats: Pre-infection memory carried some responding clones, suggesting that cross-reactive memory joined.

This clonotype was counted a few times. Its antigen remains unidentified. One entry per CDR3 protein, called by TCRdb with MiXCR from the 5' RACE reads. This table has roughly 100,000 distinct CDR3 sequences, about 17% appearing once. This clonotype was sampled from an adult woman who had mild COVID-19 (a few samples of this study predate the infection). Cell type and time point are not known. Material for sequencing was PBMCs or a T cell subset sorted from them (not recorded which).

CDR3 in amino acids: CASSVAAGGPADTQYF. CDR3 nucleotides: TGTGCCAGCAGCGTAGCAGCGGGGGGCCCGGCAGATACGCAGTATTTT. The chain uses TRBV9 and TRBJ2-3, with 9 nucleotides matching TRBD2. This CDR3 spans 16 amino acids. With V trimmed by 0 bases and J by 4 bases, 6 bases remained unmatched. The germline V gene has CDR1 SGDLS and CDR2 YYNGEE.